This T cell receptor (beta chain) was documented in a study of blood T cell repertoires in COVID-19. At the level of the study: In each case, the material was cDNA or gDNA derived from T cells, B-cell-depleted T cells, or PBMCs.

This clone was counted ten times or more. The V gene's germline CDR1 is SGHTA and CDR2 FQGNSA. This CDR3 has 18 residues. V dropped 1 base and J dropped 6 bases, with 22 bases sitting between them. Repertoires were generated with immunoSEQ multiplex PCR, while TCRdb's copy carries only in-frame clones and drops some. The table lists roughly 200,000 clones, over 75% of them singletons, with about 3% in the top ten. The receptor was isolated from a woman of 80 years or more with active or convalescent COVID-19. Material for sequencing was peripheral blood. The gene calls are TRBV7-2 and TRBJ2-1; a possible D gene is TRBD2 (6 bases). This chain's CDR3 is CASSLEAQRVLTANEQFF. As DNA, the CDR3 is TGTGCCAGCAGCTTAGAGGCCCAGCGGGTACTGACTGCCAATGAGCAGTTCTTC.